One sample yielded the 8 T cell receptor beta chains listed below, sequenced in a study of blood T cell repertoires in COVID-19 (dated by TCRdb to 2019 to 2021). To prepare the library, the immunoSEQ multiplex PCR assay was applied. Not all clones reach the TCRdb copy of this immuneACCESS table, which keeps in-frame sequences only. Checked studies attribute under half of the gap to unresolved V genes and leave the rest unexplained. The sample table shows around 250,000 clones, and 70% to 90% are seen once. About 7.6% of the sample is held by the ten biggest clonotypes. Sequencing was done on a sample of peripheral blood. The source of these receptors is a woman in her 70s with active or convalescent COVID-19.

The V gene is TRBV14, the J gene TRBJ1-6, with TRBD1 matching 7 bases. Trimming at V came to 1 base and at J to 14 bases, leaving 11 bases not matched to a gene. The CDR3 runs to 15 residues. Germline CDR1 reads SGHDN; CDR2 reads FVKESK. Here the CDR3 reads CASSQGSTGKLSLHF. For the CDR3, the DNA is TGTGCCAGCAGCCAAGGTTCGACAGGGAAATTGTCCCTCCACTTT.

The CDR3 spells CASSQITQSYEQYF. The CDR3, as DNA: TGCGCCAGCAGCCAGATCACACAGAGCTACGAGCAGTACTTC. The gene calls are TRBV4-1 and TRBJ2-7, with unresolved D. V lost 3 bases and J lost 3, with 12 bases in between. The length of the CDR3 is 14 residues. In germline, CDR1 is MGHRA, CDR2 YSYEKL.

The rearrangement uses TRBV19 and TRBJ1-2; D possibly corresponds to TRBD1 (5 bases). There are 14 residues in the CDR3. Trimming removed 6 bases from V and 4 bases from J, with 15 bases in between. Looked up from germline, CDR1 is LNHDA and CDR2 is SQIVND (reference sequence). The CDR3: CASSQDTITYGYTF. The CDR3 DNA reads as TGTGCCAGTAGCCAGGACACTATCACCTATGGCTACACCTTC.

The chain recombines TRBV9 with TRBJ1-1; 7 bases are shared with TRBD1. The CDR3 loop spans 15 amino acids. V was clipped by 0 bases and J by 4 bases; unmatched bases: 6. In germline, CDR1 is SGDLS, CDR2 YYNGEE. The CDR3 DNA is TGTGCCAGCAGCGTAGCTGAGGGGGCGCTCACTGAAGCTTTCTTT. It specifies CASSVAEGALTEAFF.

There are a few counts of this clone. CDR3 loop: CASSHRTGRPYEQYF. The CDR3 nucleotides read TGTGCCAGCAGTCACCGGACAGGCCGTCCCTACGAGCAGTACTTC. J is TRBJ2-7 and V is TRBV27; TRBD1 aligns across 7 bases. Germline CDR1 and CDR2: MNHEY and SMNVEV (reference sequence). J lost 2 bases, V lost 5 bases, and 9 bases had no gene match. The CDR3 extends over 15 amino acids.

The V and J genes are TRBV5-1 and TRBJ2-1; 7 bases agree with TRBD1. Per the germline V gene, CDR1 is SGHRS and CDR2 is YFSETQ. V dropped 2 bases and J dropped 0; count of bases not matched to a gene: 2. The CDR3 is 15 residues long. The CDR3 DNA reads TGCGCCAGCAGCTTCGGACAGGTCTCCTACAATGAGCAGTTCTTC. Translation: CASSFGQVSYNEQFF.

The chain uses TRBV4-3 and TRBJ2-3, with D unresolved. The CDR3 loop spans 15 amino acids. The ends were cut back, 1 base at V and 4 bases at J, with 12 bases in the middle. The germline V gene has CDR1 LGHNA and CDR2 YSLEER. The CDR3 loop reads CASSQASLLSDTQYF. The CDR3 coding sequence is TGCGCCAGCAGCCAAGCCTCCCTCCTCTCAGATACGCAGTATTTT.

CDR3 sequence reads: CASSFDGIPYEQYF. The CDR3 DNA reads as TGTGCCAGCAGCTTCGACGGGATCCCTTACGAGCAGTACTTC. The chain combines TRBV7-9 with TRBJ2-7, with a tentative D call TRBD2 (5 bases). The germline CDR1 and CDR2 sequences are SEHNR and FQNEAQ (reference sequence). CDR3 size: 14 residues. Trimming cost V 3 bases and J 4 bases, with 13 bases left between them.